These 10 T cell receptor beta chains originate from one sample sequenced in a study of technical replicates of blood from a few donors. Profiling relied on immunoSEQ multiplex PCR, and the TCRdb table lists in-frame clones only, not all of them. The table includes roughly 13,000 clones, around 95% detected once. The sequenced sample was PBMCs. The receptors derive from a human donor in good health.

The chain carries TRBV18 and TRBJ2-7; D perhaps matches TRBD2 (6 bases). Germline CDR1 is KGHSH and CDR2 is LQKENI. Trimming took off 2 bases at V and 6 bases at J, with 14 bases between the two ends. The length of the CDR3 is 14 residues. The CDR3 DNA is TGTGCCAGCTCACCATCGGCTCGGGAGCGCGAGCAGTACTTC. This gives the protein CASSPSAREREQYF.

The V and J genes are TRBV5-1 and TRBJ1-1, with 8 bases identical to TRBD1. The CDR3 loop spans 13 amino acids. The germline V gene has CDR1 SGHRS and CDR2 YFSETQ. The J segment lost 6 bases and the V segment lost 8 bases, leaving 9 bases of the junction unmatched. The CDR3 DNA sequence: TGCGCCAGAAGCGGGACAGGACGCTCTGAAGCTTTCTTT. This translates into CARSGTGRSEAFF.

V usage is TRBV7-9 and J usage is TRBJ2-2; D is ambiguous. This CDR3 spans 16 amino acids. Germline CDR1 reads SEHNR; CDR2 reads FQNEAQ (reference sequence). The ends were cut back, 2 bases at V and 0 bases at J, with 10 bases in the middle. The CDR3, as DNA: TGTGCCAGCAGCTTATCTGTAGATACGAACACCGGGGAGCTGTTTTTT. Translating it yields CASSLSVDTNTGELFF.

This clone was seen a single time. The V gene is TRBV7-2, the J gene TRBJ2-1, with 12 bases fitting TRBD2. Germline V gives CDR1 SGHTA, CDR2 FQGNSA. V shed 4 bases, J shed 8 bases, and the junction held 6 bases outside the gene matches. The CDR3 loop spans 15 amino acids. CDR3 amino acids: CASSSTSGSGDEQFF. CDR3 nucleotides: TGTGCCAGCAGCTCGACTAGCGGGAGTGGCGATGAGCAGTTCTTC.

The chain is built from TRBV9 and TRBJ2-2, with TRBD2 matching 13 bases. The CDR3 totals 15 residues. V trimming: 3 bases; J trimming: 8 bases; junction bases outside the gene matches: 4. Germline CDR1 SGDLS, CDR2 YYNGEE. The CDR3 loop is CASSGPGLAGGELFF. In DNA, the CDR3 is TGTGCCAGCAGCGGACCGGGACTAGCGGGGGGGGAGCTGTTTTTT.

This rearrangement joins TRBV25-1 to TRBJ2-7; 13 bases line up with TRBD2. The V gene end was trimmed by 6 bases and the J gene end by 4 bases; junction bases not matched to a gene: 12. Germline loops: CDR1 MGHDK, CDR2 SYGVNS. The CDR3 is 17 residues long. DNA for the CDR3: TGTGCCAGCAGCGGCTTGATTGGGGGACTAGCGGGATACGAGCAGTACTTC. Its protein is CASSGLIGGLAGYEQYF.

J is TRBJ2-7 and V is TRBV5-1, with D perhaps TRBD1 (6 bases). This CDR3 region has 14 residues. The V gene's germline CDR1 is SGHRS and CDR2 YFSETQ. V lost 2 bases to trimming and J lost 2 bases, with 11 bases between them. CDR3 DNA: TGCGCCAGCAGCTTAGGACAGCCACCCTACGAGCAGTACTTC. Protein: CASSLGQPPYEQYF.

A single count supports this clone. V usage is TRBV10-2 and J usage is TRBJ2-1; TRBD2 matches at 9 bases. In germline, CDR1 is WSHSY, CDR2 SAAADI. The CDR3 spans 18 residues. J was trimmed by 6 bases and V by 0 bases; bases with no gene match: 12. This CDR3 is CASSESIAGGPRSNEQFF. The DNA for the CDR3 is TGCGCCAGCAGTGAGTCGATTGCGGGAGGGCCACGTAGCAATGAGCAGTTCTTC.

This clone was seen just once. The chain couples TRBV5-4 to TRBJ2-1, with a weak D call TRBD2 (7 bases). Deletions cut 4 bases from V and 0 bases from J, with 14 bases between. The CDR3 sequence is 16 residues long. Per germline, CDR1 SGHNT and CDR2 YYREEE (reference sequence). DNA for the CDR3: TGTGCCAGCAGCCCGGCGGGGGCAGGCTCCTACAATGAGCAGTTCTTC. This sequence encodes CASSPAGAGSYNEQFF.

This clone was detected a few times. This sequence joins TRBV6-1 and TRBJ2-5; maybe TRBD2 (6 bases). This CDR3 contains 14 residues. The germline CDR1 and CDR2 sequences are MNHNS and SASEGT. V was clipped by 0 bases and J by 1 base, with 6 bases between them. This CDR3 is CASSEAGGQETQYF. The CDR3 coding sequence is TGTGCCAGCAGTGAAGCGGGGGGCCAAGAGACCCAGTACTTC.